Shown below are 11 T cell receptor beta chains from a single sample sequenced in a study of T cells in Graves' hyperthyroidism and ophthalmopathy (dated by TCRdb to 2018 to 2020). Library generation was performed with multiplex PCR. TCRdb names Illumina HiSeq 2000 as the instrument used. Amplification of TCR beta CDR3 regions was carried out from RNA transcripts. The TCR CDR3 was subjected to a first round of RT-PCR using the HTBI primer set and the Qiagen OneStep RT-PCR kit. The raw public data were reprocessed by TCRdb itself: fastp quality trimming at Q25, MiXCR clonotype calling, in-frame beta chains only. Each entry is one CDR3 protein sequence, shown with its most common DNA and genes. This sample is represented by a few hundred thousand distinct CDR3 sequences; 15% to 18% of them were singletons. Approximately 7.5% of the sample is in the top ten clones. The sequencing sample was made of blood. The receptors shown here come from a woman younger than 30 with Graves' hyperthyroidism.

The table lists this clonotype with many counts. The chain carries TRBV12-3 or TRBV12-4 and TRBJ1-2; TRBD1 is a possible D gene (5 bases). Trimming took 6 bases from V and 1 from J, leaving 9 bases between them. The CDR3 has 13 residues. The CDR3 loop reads CASRIDSNYGYTF. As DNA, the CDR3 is TGTGCCAGCAGAATCGACAGTAACTATGGCTACACCTTC.

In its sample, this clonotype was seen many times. The CDR3 loop is CSARDAEREHNSPLHF. The CDR3 DNA reads as TGCAGTGCTAGAGATGCTGAGCGGGAGCATAATTCACCCCTCCACTTT. The chain joins TRBV20-1 to TRBJ1-6; no clear D. CDR1 DFQATT and CDR2 SNEGSKA come from the germline V gene (reference sequence). With 0 bases removed from V and 5 bases from J, the gap between germline ends came to 14 bases. This CDR3 comprises 16 residues.

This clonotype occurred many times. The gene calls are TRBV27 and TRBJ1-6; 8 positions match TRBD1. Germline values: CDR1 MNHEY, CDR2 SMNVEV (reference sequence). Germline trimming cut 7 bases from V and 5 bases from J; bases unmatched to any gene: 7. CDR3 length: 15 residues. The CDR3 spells CASNTQGGHNSPLHF. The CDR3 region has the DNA TGTGCCAGCAATACACAGGGGGGACATAATTCACCCCTCCACTTT.

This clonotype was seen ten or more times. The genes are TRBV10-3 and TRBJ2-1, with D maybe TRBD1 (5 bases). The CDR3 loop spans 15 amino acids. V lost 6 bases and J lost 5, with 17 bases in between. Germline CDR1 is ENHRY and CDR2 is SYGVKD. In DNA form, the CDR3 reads TGTGCCATCAGCGGGTCCGGCCAGGGTGACAATGAGCAGTTCTTC. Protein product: CAISGSGQGDNEQFF.

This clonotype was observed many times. The CDR3 region is CASKEGIAEAFF. CDR3 in DNA: TGTGCCAGCAAGGAGGGAATCGCTGAAGCTTTCTTT. This chain joins TRBV12-3 or TRBV12-4 and TRBJ1-1; D ambiguous. The CDR3 sequence is 12 residues long. The V gene lost 7 bases and the J gene lost 6 bases, with 12 bases spanning the gap.

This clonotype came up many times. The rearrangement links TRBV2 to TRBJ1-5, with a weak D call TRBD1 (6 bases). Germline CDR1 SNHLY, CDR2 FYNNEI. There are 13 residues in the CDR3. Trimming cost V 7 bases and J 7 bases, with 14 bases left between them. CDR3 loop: CASNYRAPQPQHF. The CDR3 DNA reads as TGTGCCAGCAATTACAGGGCCCCCCAGCCCCAGCATTTT. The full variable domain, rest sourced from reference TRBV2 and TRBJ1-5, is EPEVTQTPSHQVTQMGQEVILRCVPISNHLYFYWYRQILGQKVEFLVSFYNNEISEKSEIFDDQFSVERPDGSNFTLKIRSTKLEDSAMYFCASNYRAPQPQHFGDGTRLSIL.

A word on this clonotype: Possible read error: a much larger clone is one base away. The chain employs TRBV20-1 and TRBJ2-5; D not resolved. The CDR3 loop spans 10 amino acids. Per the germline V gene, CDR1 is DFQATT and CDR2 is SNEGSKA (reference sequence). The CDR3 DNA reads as TGCAGTGCACAAGAAGAGGCCCAGTACTTC. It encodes CSAQEEAQYF.

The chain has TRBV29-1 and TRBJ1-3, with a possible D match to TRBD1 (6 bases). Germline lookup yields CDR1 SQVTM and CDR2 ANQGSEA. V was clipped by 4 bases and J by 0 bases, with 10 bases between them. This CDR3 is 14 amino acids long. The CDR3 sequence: CSVARGNSGNTIYF. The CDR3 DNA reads TGCAGCGTTGCCAGGGGAAACTCTGGAAACACCATATATTTT.

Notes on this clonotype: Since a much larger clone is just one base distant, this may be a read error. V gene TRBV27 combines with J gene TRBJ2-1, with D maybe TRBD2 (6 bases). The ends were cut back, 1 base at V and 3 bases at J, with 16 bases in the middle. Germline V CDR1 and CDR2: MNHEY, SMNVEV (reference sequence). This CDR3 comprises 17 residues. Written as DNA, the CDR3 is TGTGCCAGCAGTTTATTGACTGGCGGGACCATCTACAATGAGCAGTTCTTC. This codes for CASSLLTGGTIYNEQFF.

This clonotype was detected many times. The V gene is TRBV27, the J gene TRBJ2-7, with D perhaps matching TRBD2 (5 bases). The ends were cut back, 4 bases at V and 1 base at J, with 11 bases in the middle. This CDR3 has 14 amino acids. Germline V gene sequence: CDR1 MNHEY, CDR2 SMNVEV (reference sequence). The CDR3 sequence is CASSYEGSSYEQYF. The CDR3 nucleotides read TGTGCCAGCAGTTACGAGGGATCTTCCTACGAGCAGTACTTC.

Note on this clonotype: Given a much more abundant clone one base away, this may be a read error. The CDR3, as DNA: TGCAGTGCTGGATCCCAGGGTAGAAATCAGCCCCAGCATTTT. Protein product: CSAGSQGRNQPQHF. The gene calls are TRBV20-1 and TRBJ1-5; TRBD1 is a possible D gene (5 bases). CDR1 DFQATT and CDR2 SNEGSKA come from the germline V gene (reference sequence). The CDR3 runs 14 residues. V dropped 5 bases and J dropped 4 bases, with 15 bases sitting between them.